This T cell receptor beta chain was observed in a study of tumor and adjacent non-tumor tissue in lung cancer (dated by TCRdb to 2017 to 2018). A note on the overall study: The cohort included around eleven adenocarcinoma, 2 squamous cell carcinoma and 1 small cell lung cancer patients. The roughly 15 enrolled patients, of whom some ten were men and 5 were women, were aged roughly 30 to 85 years and were diagnosed with TNM stage I to III disease. Sequencing generated a total of more than 95,000,000 productive TCRbeta reads, averaging approximately 3.8 million reads per sample. The study compared bulk TCRbeta repertoires from lung tumor tissue and matched distant non-tumor lung tissue of some 14 lung cancer patients. TCRbeta CDR3 sequencing was performed on under 35 paired specimens, with one tumor sample and one normal lung sample collected per patient.

RNA was extracted from bulk unsorted tissue and checked for quality with a NanoDrop ND-1000 and an Agilent 2100. For the normal lung samples, distant non-tumor tissue was collected more than 3 cm away from the tumor edge. Donors were newly diagnosed lung cancer patients admitted for thoracic surgery in China between August and November 2014, without prior chemotherapy. Patients with previous radiotherapy or chemotherapy, or with another concurrent cancer, were excluded from the study. Pieces of surgical tissue measuring about 1-2 cm3 were kept in RNAlater solution and stored at -80 degrees C until use. Library creation used multiplex PCR. The run used an Illumina HiSeq 2500. TCRbeta libraries were constructed through three rounds of nested PCR with primers (Table S4) according to protocols adapted from ARM-PCR. Before sequencing, PCR products of 200-500 bp were excised from the gel and purified with the QIAquick gel extraction kit. Turning to the authors' computational methods: Reads were cleaned using Trimmomatic, were merged into complete CDR3 sequences using FLASH, and were assigned to V(D)J germline segments using MiTCR. VDJtools was used to compute clonal diversity as the inverse Simpson's index. In-frame sequences without a premature stop codon were defined as productive reads. TCRdb applied fastp at Q25 and MiXCR to the public reads, then kept only in-frame beta chains. Every distinct CDR3 protein forms one entry, paired with its most common genes and DNA. V and J calls and clone size were set by TCRdb, not the authors. For this sample the table gives about 98,000 distinct CDR3 sequences, of which 80% were detected only once. Of the sample, about 30% is held by the ten largest clones.

Study-wide conclusions, independent of this receptor: TCR diversity was significantly higher in younger patients, and higher tumor TCR diversity was associated with shorter overall and disease-free survival. Only approximately 16 patients were included in the cohort, and the need for larger samples and more detailed clinical data was noted by the authors. The methods do not name the sequencing platform or mention unique molecular identifiers. The top 100 clones made up a significantly larger cumulative share of the repertoire in normal lung than in tumor tissue. Because peripheral blood was not sequenced, blood TCRbeta repertoires in the lung cancer patients of the study were not examined. Significantly higher TCR diversity (inverse Simpson) was observed in tumor tissue than in normal lung tissue (about 410 vs 180, P = 0.0075, Mann-Whitney U test).

The CDR1 and CDR2 encoded by the germline V gene are SGHVS and FQNEAQ. The CDR3 spans 14 residues, from the cysteine through the phenylalanine. Only the CDR3 DNA is retained, 42 bases long and in frame from the first base. As regards this clonotype: Its antigen is unknown. The junction departs from the called germline gene at one end, perhaps through a read error.

Specimen: distant non-tumor lung tissue. The clonotype comes from a man aged 55 to 70 with small cell lung cancer. The chain is assembled from TRBV7-8 and TRBJ2-1; TRBD2 aligns with 9 central bases. The CDR3 corresponds to CVSSPSGTYIEQFF. The sequenced DNA: TGTGTCAGCAGCCCTAGCGGGACCTACATTGAGCAGTTCTTC.